This T cell receptor (beta chain) was found in a study of cytomegalovirus exposure and HLA in healthy donors. At the level of the study: From 150 million to 200 million T cells, an earlier analysis saw around 120 million unique TCR beta sequences.

Primers included in the PCR were 60 Vbeta and 13 Jbeta primers. Original processing methods: In a later analysis, of some 80 million unique beta chains, about 12 million appeared in at least two donors. Sequencing was performed with immunoSEQ multiplex PCR; in TCRdb, only in-frame clones are kept and a portion is missing. V, J and clone size are taken as reported in that table, and D and trimming were inferred from the DNA itself. The table includes 100,000 to 150,000 clones, more than 80% detected once. Findings and caveats of the study: What a later analysis showed was that several of the most significant clusters appeared linked to common viral pathogens.

This clone was recorded only once. The antigen is not known. This CDR3 has 18 residues. Per germline, CDR1 MNHNS and CDR2 SASEGT. V shed 3 bases, J shed 0 bases, and the junction held 10 bases outside the gene matches. Source material: PBMCs. The sequence came from a middle-aged man in good health and CMV-seronegative. The rearrangement links TRBV6-1 to TRBJ1-4, with TRBD1 matching over 7 bases. The CDR3 coding sequence is TGTGCCAGCAGTGAGAGGGGAGTCAGGGGGGCAACTAATGAAAAACTGTTTTTT. Protein product: CASSERGVRGATNEKLFF.